This TCR beta chain is drawn from a study of blood T cell repertoires in COVID-19. The germline V and J ends were trimmed by 7 bases and 3 bases, with 15 bases remaining between them. The CDR3 is 14 amino acids. The germline CDR1 and CDR2 sequences are SQVTM and ANQGSEA. Some clones are missing from TCRdb's copy, which holds only in-frame ones; the method was immunoSEQ multiplex PCR. The sample consists of over 200,000 clones, 70% to 90% of them appearing once. Material for sequencing was PBMCs or T cells enriched from blood (not recorded which). This TCR came from a woman aged 45-65 years in a cohort exposed to, infected with or recovered from COVID-19 (not recorded which). The chain links TRBV29-1 to TRBJ1-4; D may be TRBD1 (6 bases). The CDR3: CSASGGSANEKLFF. CDR3 DNA: TGCAGCGCCAGCGGGGGCAGCGCTAATGAAAAACTGTTTTTT.